This T cell receptor beta chain is drawn from a study of cytotoxic CD8 clonotypes in ibrutinib-treated CLL. Deletions cut 3 bases from V and 0 bases from J, with 12 bases between. The germline V gene has CDR1 SGHNT and CDR2 YYREEE (reference sequence). This CDR3 has 15 amino acids. TCR beta libraries used roughly 2 micrograms of DNA from cryopreserved PBMCs. Study conclusions and caveats: With treatment, public clonotypes, which were uncommon, either contracted or remained stable. Upon ibrutinib response clonality rose, and upon progression it fell back toward baseline. Sustained-remission and progressing patients' sampling times differed.

Measured with immunoSEQ multiplex PCR; TCRdb has only the in-frame clones, and not every one. The sample has around 200,000 clones, over 65% seen once; the top ten hold approximately 6%. As for this clone: Its antigen is undetermined.

The V and J genes are TRBV5-4 and TRBJ1-2, with D perhaps matching TRBD1 (5 bases). This TCR derives from a human donor with chronic lymphocytic leukemia. The sequences come from PBMCs, collected after 12 months of ibrutinib treatment. The CDR3 DNA sequence: TGTGCCAGCAGCTCGTGGGGGACCCCTAACTATGGCTACACCTTC. Its protein is CASSSWGTPNYGYTF.